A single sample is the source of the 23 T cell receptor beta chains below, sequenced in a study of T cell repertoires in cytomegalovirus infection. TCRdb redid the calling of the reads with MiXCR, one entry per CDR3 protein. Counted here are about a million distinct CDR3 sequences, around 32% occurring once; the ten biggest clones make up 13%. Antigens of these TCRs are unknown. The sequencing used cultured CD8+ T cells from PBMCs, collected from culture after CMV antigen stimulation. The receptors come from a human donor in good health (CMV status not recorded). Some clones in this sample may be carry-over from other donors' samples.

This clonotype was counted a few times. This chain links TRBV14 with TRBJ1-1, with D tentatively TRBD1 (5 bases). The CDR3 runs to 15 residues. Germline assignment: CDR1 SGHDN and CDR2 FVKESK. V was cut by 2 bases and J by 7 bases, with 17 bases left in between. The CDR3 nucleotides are TGTGCCAGCAGCCAAATGCAGGGAATGAACGGTGAAGCTTTCTTT. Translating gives CASSQMQGMNGEAFF.

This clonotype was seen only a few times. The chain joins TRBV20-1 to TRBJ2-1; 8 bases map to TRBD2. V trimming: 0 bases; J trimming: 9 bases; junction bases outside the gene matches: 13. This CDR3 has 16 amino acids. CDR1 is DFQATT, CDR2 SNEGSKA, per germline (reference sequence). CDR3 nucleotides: TGCAGTGCTAGAGATCAAATCCGGACTAGCTTCACTGAGCAGTTCTTC. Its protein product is CSARDQIRTSFTEQFF.

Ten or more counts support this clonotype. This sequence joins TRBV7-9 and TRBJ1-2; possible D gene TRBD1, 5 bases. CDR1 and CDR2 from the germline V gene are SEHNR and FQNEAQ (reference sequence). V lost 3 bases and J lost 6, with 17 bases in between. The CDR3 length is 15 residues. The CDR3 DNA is TGTGCCAGCAGCTTGATCCAGGGAGATAGGGATGGCTACACCTTC. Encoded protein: CASSLIQGDRDGYTF. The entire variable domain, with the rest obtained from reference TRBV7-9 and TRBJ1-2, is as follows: DTGVSQNPRHKITKRGQNVTFRCDPISEHNRLYWYRQTLGQGPEFLTYFQNEAQLEKSRLLSDRFSAERPKGSFSTLEIQRTEQGDSAMYLCASSLIQGDRDGYTFGSGTRLTVV.

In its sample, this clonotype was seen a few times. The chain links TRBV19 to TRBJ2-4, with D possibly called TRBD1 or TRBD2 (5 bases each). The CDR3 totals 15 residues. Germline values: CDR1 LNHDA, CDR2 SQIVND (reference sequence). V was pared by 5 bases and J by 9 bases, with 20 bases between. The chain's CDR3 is CASSVGDRDGGIQYF. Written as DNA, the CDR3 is TGTGCCAGTAGTGTAGGGGACCGTGACGGTGGCATTCAGTACTTC.

The CDR3 DNA follows: TGTGCCAGCAGGGGCCCGGGACAGGGGATGCATGGCTACACCTTC. Protein sequence: CASRGPGQGMHGYTF. The V and J genes are TRBV6-6 and TRBJ1-2, with 10 bases that match TRBD1. V shed 6 bases, J shed 6 bases, and the junction held 10 bases outside the gene matches. CDR3 length: 15 residues. Per the germline V gene, CDR1 is MNHNY and CDR2 is SVGAGI (reference sequence).

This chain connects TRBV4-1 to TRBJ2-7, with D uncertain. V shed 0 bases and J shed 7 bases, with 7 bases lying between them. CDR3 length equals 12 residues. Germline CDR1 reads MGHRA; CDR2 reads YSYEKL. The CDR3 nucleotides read TGCGCCAGCAGCCAAGATGGACGGGAGCAGTACGTC. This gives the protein CASSQDGREQYV.

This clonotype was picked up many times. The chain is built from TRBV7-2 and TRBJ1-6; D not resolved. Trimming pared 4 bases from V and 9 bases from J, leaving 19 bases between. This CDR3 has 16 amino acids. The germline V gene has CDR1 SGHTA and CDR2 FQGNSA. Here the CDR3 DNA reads TGTGCCAGCAGCTCGTCCCCAATGGGTAGAAGTTCACCCCTCCACTTT. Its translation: CASSSSPMGRSSPLHF.

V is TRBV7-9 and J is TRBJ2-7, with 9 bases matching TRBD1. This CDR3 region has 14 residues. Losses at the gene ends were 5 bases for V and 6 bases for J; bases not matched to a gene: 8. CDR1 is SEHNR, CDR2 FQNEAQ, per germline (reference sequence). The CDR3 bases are TGTGCCAGCAGCGACCGGGACAGGGTCAGCGAGCAGTACTTC. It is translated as CASSDRDRVSEQYF.

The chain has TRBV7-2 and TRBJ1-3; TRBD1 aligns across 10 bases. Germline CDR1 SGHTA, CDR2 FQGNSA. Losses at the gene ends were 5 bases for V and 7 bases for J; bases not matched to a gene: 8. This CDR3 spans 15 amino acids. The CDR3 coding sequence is TGTGCCAGCAGCCGTGGGACAGGGGCTTTGAACACCATATATTTT. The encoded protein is CASSRGTGALNTIYF.

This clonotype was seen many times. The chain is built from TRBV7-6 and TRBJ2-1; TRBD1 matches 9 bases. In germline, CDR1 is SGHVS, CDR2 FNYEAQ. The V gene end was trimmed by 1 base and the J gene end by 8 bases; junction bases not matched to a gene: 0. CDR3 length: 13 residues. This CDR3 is CASSLGTGDEQFF. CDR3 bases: TGTGCCAGCAGCTTAGGGACAGGGGATGAGCAGTTCTTC.

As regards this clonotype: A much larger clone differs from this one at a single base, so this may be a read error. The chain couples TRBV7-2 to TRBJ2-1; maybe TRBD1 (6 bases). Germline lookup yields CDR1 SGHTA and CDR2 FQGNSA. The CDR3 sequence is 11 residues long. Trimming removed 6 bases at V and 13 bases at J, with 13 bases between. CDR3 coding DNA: TGTGCCAGCAGTTGGGACATGGCCCAGTTCTTC. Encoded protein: CASSWDMAQFF.

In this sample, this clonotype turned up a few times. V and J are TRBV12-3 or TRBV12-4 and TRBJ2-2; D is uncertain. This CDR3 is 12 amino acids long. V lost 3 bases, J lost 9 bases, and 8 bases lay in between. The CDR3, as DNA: TGTGCCAGCAGTTTGGCGTCCCGGGAGCTGTTTTTT. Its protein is CASSLASRELFF.

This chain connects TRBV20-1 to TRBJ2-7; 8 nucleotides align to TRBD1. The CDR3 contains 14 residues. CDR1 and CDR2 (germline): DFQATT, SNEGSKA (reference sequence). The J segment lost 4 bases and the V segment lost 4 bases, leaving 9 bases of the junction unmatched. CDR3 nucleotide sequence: TGCAGTGCTATAAGAGACAGGGGAAAGTACGAGCAGTACGTC. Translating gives CSAIRDRGKYEQYV.

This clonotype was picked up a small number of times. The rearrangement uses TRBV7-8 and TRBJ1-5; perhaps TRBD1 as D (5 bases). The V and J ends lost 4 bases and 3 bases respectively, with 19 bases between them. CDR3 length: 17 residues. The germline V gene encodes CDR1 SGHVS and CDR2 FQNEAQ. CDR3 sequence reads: CASSSWEGQWVNQPQHF. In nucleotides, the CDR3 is TGTGCCAGCAGCTCATGGGAGGGGCAGTGGGTCAATCAGCCCCAGCATTTT. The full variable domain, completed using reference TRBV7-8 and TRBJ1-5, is GAGVSQSPRYKVAKRGQDVALRCDPISGHVSLFWYQQALGQGPEFLTYFQNEAQLDKSGLPSDRFFAERPEGSVSTLKIQRTQQEDSAVYLCASSSWEGQWVNQPQHFGDGTRLSIL.

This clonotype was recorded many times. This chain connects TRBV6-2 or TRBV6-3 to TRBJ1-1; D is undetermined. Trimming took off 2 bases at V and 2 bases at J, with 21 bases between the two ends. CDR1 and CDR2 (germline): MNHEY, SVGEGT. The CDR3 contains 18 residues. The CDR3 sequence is CASSYTRTADSHNTEAFF. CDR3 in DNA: TGTGCCAGCAGTTACACCCGTACTGCAGACTCCCACAACACTGAAGCTTTCTTT.

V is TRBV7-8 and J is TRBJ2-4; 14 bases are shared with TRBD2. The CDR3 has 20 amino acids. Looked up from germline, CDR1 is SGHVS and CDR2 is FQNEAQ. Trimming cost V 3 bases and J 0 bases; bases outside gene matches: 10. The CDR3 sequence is CASSFRPGLAGGLAKNIQYF. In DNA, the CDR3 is TGTGCCAGCAGCTTCAGACCTGGACTAGCGGGGGGTCTAGCCAAAAACATTCAGTACTTC.

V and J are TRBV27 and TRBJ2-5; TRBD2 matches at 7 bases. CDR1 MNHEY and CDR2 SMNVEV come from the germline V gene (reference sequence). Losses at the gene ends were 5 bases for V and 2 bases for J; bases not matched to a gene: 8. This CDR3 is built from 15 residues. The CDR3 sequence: CASSAVGEGQETQYF. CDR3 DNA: TGTGCCAGCAGTGCAGTGGGGGAGGGGCAAGAGACCCAGTACTTC.

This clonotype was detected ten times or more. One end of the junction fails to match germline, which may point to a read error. CDR3 loop: CASSLDSLYGYTF. The CDR3 nucleotides read TGTGCCAGCAGTTTAGACAGTCTCTATGGCTACACCTTC. The chain couples TRBV7-2 to TRBJ1-2, with a possible D match to TRBD1 (5 bases). From germline, CDR1 is SGHTA and CDR2 FQGNSA. CDR3 length equals 13 residues.

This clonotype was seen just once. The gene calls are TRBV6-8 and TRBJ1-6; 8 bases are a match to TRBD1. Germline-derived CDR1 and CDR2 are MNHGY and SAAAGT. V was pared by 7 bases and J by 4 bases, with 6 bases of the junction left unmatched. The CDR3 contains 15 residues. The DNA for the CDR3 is TGTGCCAGCACCTCGGACAGGGAATATAATTCACCCCTCCACTTT. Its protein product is CASTSDREYNSPLHF.

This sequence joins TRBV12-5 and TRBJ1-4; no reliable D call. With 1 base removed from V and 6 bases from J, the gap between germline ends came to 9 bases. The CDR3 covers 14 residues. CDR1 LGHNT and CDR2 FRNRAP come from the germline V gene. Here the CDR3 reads CASGLGGPYEKLFF. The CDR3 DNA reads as TGTGCTAGTGGTTTGGGCGGGCCCTATGAAAAACTGTTTTTT.

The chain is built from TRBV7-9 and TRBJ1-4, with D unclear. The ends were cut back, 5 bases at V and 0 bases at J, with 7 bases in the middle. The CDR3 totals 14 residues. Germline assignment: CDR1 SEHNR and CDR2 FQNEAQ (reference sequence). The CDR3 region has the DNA TGTGCCAGCAGCCACCTTGCAACTAATGAAAAACTGTTTTTT. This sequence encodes CASSHLATNEKLFF.

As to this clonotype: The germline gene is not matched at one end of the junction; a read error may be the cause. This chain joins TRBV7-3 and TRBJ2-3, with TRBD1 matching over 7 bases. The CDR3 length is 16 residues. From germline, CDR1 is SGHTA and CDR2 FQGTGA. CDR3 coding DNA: TGTGCCAGCAGCTCCCCCGACAGGGCGGTCGCAGATACGCAATATTTT. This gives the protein CASSSPDRAVADTQYF. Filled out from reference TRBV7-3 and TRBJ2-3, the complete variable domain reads GAGVSQTPSNKVTEKGKYVELRCDPISGHTALYWYRQSLGQGPEFLIYFQGTGAADDSGLPNDRFFAVRPEGSVSTLKIQRTERGDSAVYLCASSSPDRAVADTQYFGPGTRLTVL.

The CDR3 loop reads CASSFPAVVIPYYEQYV. For the CDR3, the DNA is TGTGCCAGCAGTTTCCCCGCAGTGGTTATTCCTTACTACGAGCAGTACGTC. The chain combines TRBV12-3 or TRBV12-4 with TRBJ2-7; D is uncertain. This CDR3 spans 17 amino acids. The V end was cut by 3 bases, the J end by 3 bases, with 21 bases between.